Sequencing of this T cell receptor (beta chain) was carried out in a study of neurological immune-mediated disorders. There are many counts of this clonotype. Its target is unknown. The study, taken as a whole, reports: No CDR3 amino acid sequences were shared by expanded clones across subjects, suggesting private repertoires in all groups. In HTLV-1-associated myelopathy, TCR clonal expansion was greatest, whereas multiple sclerosis had the least, falling below healthy controls.

cDNA was made by 5'RACE with 10-nucleotide random UMIs. Each CDR3 protein is one row after TCRdb ran MiXCR on the 5' RACE reads. The table has approximately 40,000 distinct CDR3 sequences, around a tenth seen once. 2 million PBMCs stored at -80 C were the source of the unsorted libraries. This CDR3 region has 14 residues. The germline CDR1 and CDR2 sequences are SGHRS and YFSETQ. V dropped 2 bases and J dropped 5 bases, with 11 bases sitting between them. Specimen: PBMCs. The V gene is TRBV5-1, the J gene TRBJ1-5; a weak D match, TRBD1 (5 bases). The receptor comes from a woman aged 30 to 39 with HTLV-1-associated myelopathy (HAM/TSP). The CDR3 here is CASSLSGLDQPQHF. In DNA form, the CDR3 reads TGCGCCAGCAGCTTATCAGGGTTGGATCAGCCCCAGCATTTT.